Included here is one T cell receptor beta chain sequence, with context. Seattle researchers signed up patients amid active infection and tracked them longitudinally. In the source study's methods: Reference gene primers were amplified, and this amplification served to estimate nucleated cell counts. Some clones are missing from TCRdb's copy, which holds only in-frame ones; the method was immunoSEQ multiplex PCR. The V and J calls and the clone size are those of that table, but D and trimming were determined from the DNA. Of about 350,000 clones in the sample, 87% were seen once. The CDR3 sequence is 16 residues long. Looked up from germline, CDR1 is LGHDT and CDR2 is YNNKEL (reference sequence). V gave up 0 bases and J gave up 1 base; unmatched junction bases: 5. The sample is drawn from a study of blood T cell repertoires in COVID-19.

What was sequenced was peripheral blood. The TCR sequence derives from a man aged 25-45 years with COVID-19, enrolled during active disease. The chain recombines TRBV3-1 (or the pseudogene TRBV3-2) with TRBJ2-5, with 7 bases matching TRBD2. The CDR3 sequence: CASSQDLPSGQETQYF. The CDR3 coding sequence is TGTGCCAGCAGCCAAGATTTACCTAGCGGCCAAGAGACCCAGTACTTC.